This T cell receptor (beta chain) was recovered during a study of shared clonotypes between healthy human individuals. The V gene's germline CDR1 is MNHNS and CDR2 SASEGT. CDR3 length: 15 residues. V dropped 7 bases and J dropped 0 bases, with 12 bases sitting between them. Using immunoSEQ multiplex PCR, the repertoire was profiled, and TCRdb retains in-frame clones only, with some absent. Of 2,500,000 or so clones listed, over 85% are singletons. The V call is TRBV6-1, the J call TRBJ1-4, with D hard to call. The sequence came from a man between 18 and 35 years old in good health. Some clones in this sample may be carry-over from other donors' samples. Sequenced: naive CD4+ T cells from PBMCs. Subset of the sample: CD45RA+ positively selected. CDR3 nucleotides: TGTGCCAGCACGGCCAGGCGTTCAACTAATGAAAAACTGTTTTTT. This gives the protein CASTARRSTNEKLFF.